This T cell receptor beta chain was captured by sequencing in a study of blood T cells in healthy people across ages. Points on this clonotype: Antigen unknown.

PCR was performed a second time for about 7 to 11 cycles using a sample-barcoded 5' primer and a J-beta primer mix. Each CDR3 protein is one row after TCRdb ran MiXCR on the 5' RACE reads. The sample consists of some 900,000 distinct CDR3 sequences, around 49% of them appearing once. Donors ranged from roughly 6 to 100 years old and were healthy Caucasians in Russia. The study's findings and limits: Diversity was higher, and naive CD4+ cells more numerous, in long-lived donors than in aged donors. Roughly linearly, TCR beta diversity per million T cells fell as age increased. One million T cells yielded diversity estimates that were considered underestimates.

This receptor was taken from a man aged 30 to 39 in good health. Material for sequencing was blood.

The CDR3, as DNA: TGTGCCTGGAGTCAGGCTGACTACGAGCAGTACTTC. As protein: CAWSQADYEQYF. The rearrangement links TRBV30 to TRBJ2-5; D call uncertain. The better agreement between TRBJ2-7 and the DNA end casts doubt on the J call. This CDR3 has 12 residues. Per the germline V gene, CDR1 is GTSNPN and CDR2 is SVGIG (reference sequence).